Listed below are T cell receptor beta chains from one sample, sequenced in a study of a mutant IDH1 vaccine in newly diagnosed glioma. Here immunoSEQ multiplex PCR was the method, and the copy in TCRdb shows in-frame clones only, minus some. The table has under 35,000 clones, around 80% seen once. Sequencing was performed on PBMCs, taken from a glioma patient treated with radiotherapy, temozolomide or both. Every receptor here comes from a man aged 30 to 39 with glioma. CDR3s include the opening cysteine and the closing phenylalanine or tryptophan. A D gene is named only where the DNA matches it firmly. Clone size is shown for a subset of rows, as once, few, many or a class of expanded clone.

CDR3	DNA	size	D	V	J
CASSQGQGAVTGELFF	TGTGCCAGCAGCCAAGGACAGGGGGCGGTCACCGGGGAGCTGTTTTTT	NA	TRBD1	TRBV5-4	TRBJ2-2
CAWSVYRGNIQYF	TGTGCCTGGAGTGTATACAGGGGGAACATTCAGTACTTC	NA	TRBD1	TRBV30	TRBJ2-4
CASSQMTGRGTEAFF	TGCGCCAGCAGCCAAATGACAGGGCGAGGGACTGAAGCTTTCTTT	NA	TRBD1	TRBV4-3	TRBJ1-1
CASSRDRALGEQFF	TGTGCCAGCTCCCGGGACAGGGCCTTGGGGGAGCAGTTCTTC	NA	TRBD1	TRBV2	TRBJ2-1
CASSFQDRNNEQFF	TGTGCCAGCAGCTTCCAGGATAGGAACAATGAGCAGTTCTTC	once	NA	TRBV5-6	TRBJ2-1
CASSFSEGDEQYF	TGTGCCAGCAGCTTCTCAGAGGGCGACGAGCAGTACTTC	NA	NA	TRBV11-2	TRBJ2-7
CASSIADSYEQYF	TGTGCCAGTAGTATTGCCGATTCCTACGAGCAGTACTTC	NA	NA	TRBV19	TRBJ2-7
CASSTWTEAGELFF	TGTGCCAGCAGTACCTGGACAGAAGCCGGGGAGCTGTTTTTT	NA	NA	TRBV6-5	TRBJ2-2
CSVDNGFTDTQYF	TGCAGCGTTGATAACGGTTTCACAGATACGCAGTATTTT	NA	NA	TRBV29-1	TRBJ2-3
CASSPGGGPSYEQYF	TGTGCCAGCAGCCCGGGAGGGGGCCCCAGCTACGAGCAGTACTTC	NA	NA	TRBV9	TRBJ2-7
CASGLGNQPQHF	TGTGCTAGTGGTTTGGGGAATCAGCCCCAGCATTTT	NA	NA	TRBV12-5	TRBJ1-5
CASSRGQGALTDTQYF	TGCGCCAGCAGCCGCGGACAGGGGGCTTTAACAGATACGCAGTATTTT	NA	TRBD1	TRBV5-1	TRBJ2-3
CASSESITF	TGCGCCAGCAGTGAGTCGATCACCTTC	NA	NA	TRBV10-2	TRBJ1-2
CASSLGVLQFQETQYF	TGTGCCAGCAGCTTAGGTGTTCTGCAGTTCCAAGAGACCCAGTACTTC	NA	NA	TRBV7-9	TRBJ2-5
CASSLARTTQYF	TGTGCCAGCAGCTTGGCTCGGACTACGCAGTATTTT	once	NA	TRBV5-8	TRBJ2-3
CASSEARPATTYNEQFF	TGTGCCAGCAGTGAAGCCAGACCCGCTACGACCTACAATGAGCAGTTCTTC	once	NA	TRBV2	TRBJ2-1
CASTLQGARTEAFF	TGTGCCAGTACTCTCCAGGGGGCTCGGACTGAAGCTTTCTTT	NA	TRBD1	TRBV19	TRBJ1-1
CASSLGVKVVNTEAFF	TGCGCCAGCAGCTTGGGGGTTAAGGTAGTTAACACTGAAGCTTTCTTT	NA	NA	TRBV5-1	TRBJ1-1
CAWGPGQGRFRPYEQYF	TGTGCCTGGGGGCCGGGACAGGGCAGGTTTCGCCCCTACGAGCAGTACTTC	NA	TRBD1	TRBV30	TRBJ2-7
CASSLAPQGQGNTIYF	TGTGCCAGCAGCTTAGCCCCCCAGGGACAGGGAAACACCATATATTTT	few	TRBD1	TRBV11-2	TRBJ1-3
CASSTGQGVAVGNEQFF	TGCGCCAGCAGCACCGGACAGGGCGTTGCGGTAGGGAATGAGCAGTTCTTC	NA	TRBD1	TRBV5-1	TRBJ2-1
CASSYGDSNQPQHF	TGCGCCAGCAGCTATGGAGATAGCAATCAGCCCCAGCATTTT	NA	NA	TRBV5-1	TRBJ1-5
CASSLDYGYTF	TGTGCCAGCAGCTTGGACTATGGCTACACCTTC	NA	NA	TRBV7-9	TRBJ1-2
CASSLDPEVSPLHF	TGTGCCAGCAGCCTAGATCCAGAAGTTTCACCCCTCCACTTT	once	NA	TRBV14	TRBJ1-6
CASSIGSGKSYEQYF	TGTGCCAGTAGTATTGGCTCAGGGAAGTCCTACGAGCAGTACTTC	NA	NA	TRBV19	TRBJ2-7
CASAPRVIPQGEAFF	TGTGCCAGCGCTCCCCGGGTTATCCCACAGGGTGAAGCTTTCTTT	NA	NA	TRBV27	TRBJ1-1
CASSYLGRLHYEQYF	TGTGCCAGCAGTTATTTGGGGAGATTACACTACGAGCAGTACTTC	medium-sized	NA	TRBV27	TRBJ2-7
CASSERPGTEAFF	TGTGCCAGCAGTGAACGACCGGGCACTGAAGCTTTCTTT	few	NA	TRBV6-1	TRBJ1-1
CSVSGGEQYF	TGCAGCGTCTCCGGGGGCGAGCAGTACTTC	NA	NA	TRBV29-1	TRBJ2-7
CASSLGMEEDTEAFF	TGCGCCAGCAGCTTAGGGATGGAGGAGGATACTGAAGCTTTCTTT	NA	NA	TRBV5-1	TRBJ1-1
CASSLPENHSSGNTEAFF	TGCGCCAGCAGCTTGCCGGAGAACCACTCCTCGGGGAACACTGAAGCTTTCTTT	NA	NA	TRBV5-1	TRBJ1-1
CASSTTRQGTFYEQYF	TGTGCCAGCAGTACCACGCGACAGGGAACCTTCTACGAGCAGTACTTC	once	TRBD1	TRBV27	TRBJ2-7
CASSDSISGGELFF	TGTGCCAGCAGTGACTCTATCTCGGGAGGGGAGCTGTTTTTT	NA	NA	TRBV6-4	TRBJ2-2
CSAEFPGQGWQFF	TGCAGCGCAGAATTTCCGGGACAGGGATGGCAGTTCTTC	once	TRBD1	TRBV29-1	TRBJ2-1
CASSTGGPGELFF	TGTGCCAGCAGCACGGGAGGCCCCGGGGAGCTGTTTTTT	NA	TRBD2	TRBV11-3	TRBJ2-2
CASSSGTSSSYNEQFF	TGTGCCAGCAGTTCCGGCACCTCGAGCTCCTACAATGAGCAGTTCTTC	NA	NA	TRBV28	TRBJ2-1
CASSVVGDRGSLFRYTF	TGTGCCAGCAGCGTAGTTGGGGACAGGGGGAGCCTCTTCAGGTACACCTTC	NA	TRBD1	TRBV9	TRBJ1-2
CASRGSATNEKLFF	TGTGCCAGCAGGGGGAGTGCAACTAATGAAAAACTGTTTTTT	NA	NA	TRBV28	TRBJ1-4
CASSLGRADTQYF	TGTGCCAGCAGCTTAGGGAGAGCAGATACGCAGTATTTT	NA	NA	TRBV7-8	TRBJ2-3
CASSFGQALYNEQFF	TGTGCCAGCAGCTTCGGACAGGCGCTCTACAATGAGCAGTTCTTC	once	TRBD1	TRBV7-9	TRBJ2-1
CASSIKGGTGELFF	TGTGCCAGTAGTATAAAAGGGGGCACCGGGGAGCTGTTTTTT	NA	NA	TRBV19	TRBJ2-2
CASSDRTGGVDEQYF	TGTGCCAGCAGCGACCGGACAGGGGGCGTCGACGAGCAGTACTTC	NA	TRBD1	TRBV5-4	TRBJ2-7
CASSFTSGRSEETQYF	TGTGCCAGCAGCTTTACTAGCGGGAGATCTGAAGAGACCCAGTACTTC	NA	TRBD2	TRBV7-9	TRBJ2-5
CASSLPLNTGELFF	TGCGCCAGCAGCTTGCCCCTGAACACCGGGGAGCTGTTTTTT	NA	NA	TRBV5-1	TRBJ2-2
CAWALTSPGPDTQYF	TGTGCCTGGGCCCTGACTAGCCCGGGGCCAGATACGCAGTATTTT	NA	TRBD2	TRBV30	TRBJ2-3
CASSPWTISNTGELFF	TGTGCCAGCAGCCCCTGGACTATTTCGAACACCGGGGAGCTGTTTTTT	NA	NA	TRBV9	TRBJ2-2
CASSSLGRLDTEAFF	TGTGCCAGCAGCTCTCTGGGACGGTTAGACACTGAAGCTTTCTTT	NA	NA	TRBV5-6	TRBJ1-1
CASSLTTSGRAISPKEQFF	TGCGCCAGCAGCCTAACGACTAGCGGGAGGGCCATTTCTCCCAAAGAGCAGTTCTTC	few	TRBD2	TRBV4-1	TRBJ2-1
CASSVDTTRNTIYF	TGTGCCAGCAGCGTAGACACCACAAGAAACACCATATATTTT	NA	NA	TRBV9	TRBJ1-3
CAWSVGGSYEQYF	TGTGCCTGGAGTGTAGGGGGGTCCTACGAGCAGTACTTC	NA	NA	TRBV30	TRBJ2-7
CASSPSAPSGDTEAFF	TGTGCCAGCAGCCCGAGTGCTCCCTCGGGGGACACTGAAGCTTTCTTT	NA	NA	TRBV7-2	TRBJ1-1